The next 18 T cell receptor beta chains were all read from a single sample in a study of tumor and adjacent non-tumor tissue in lung cancer. The template was RNA from unsorted bulk tissue. A modified ARM-PCR protocol with three rounds of nested PCR amplified TCRbeta. TCRdb re-derived calls from the multiplex PCR reads in MiXCR, one entry per CDR3 protein. Here the sample spans over 130,000 distinct CDR3 sequences, approximately 64% being singletons. The material sequenced was lung tumor tissue. The receptors were sampled from a man aged 60-69 years with small cell lung cancer.

The table lists this clonotype with a few counts. The rearrangement uses TRBV19 and TRBJ2-1; D assignment may be TRBD1 or TRBD2 (6 bases each). This CDR3 is 13 amino acids long. Trimming pared 10 bases from V and 9 bases from J, leaving 19 bases between. The germline V gene encodes CDR1 LNHDA and CDR2 SQIVND (reference sequence). CDR3 DNA sequence: TGTGCCATCTCAGAGGGGGGACCAACTGAGCAGTTCTTC. Amino acids: CAISEGGPTEQFF.

This clonotype was recorded at least ten times. The chain employs TRBV20-1 and TRBJ1-1; 7 bases line up with TRBD1. From germline, CDR1 is DFQATT and CDR2 SNEGSKA (reference sequence). With 2 bases clipped from V and 3 bases from J, the junction kept 6 bases outside the gene matches. The length of the CDR3 is 14 residues. The CDR3 protein is CSARKGGAYTEAFF. The CDR3 DNA reads TGCAGTGCTAGAAAAGGGGGCGCGTACACTGAAGCTTTCTTT.

The table lists this clonotype with many counts. The J gene is TRBJ2-3, the V gene TRBV29-1, with unresolved D. Trimming removed 2 bases at V and 1 base at J, with 10 bases between. CDR3 length equals 14 residues. From germline, CDR1 is SQVTM and CDR2 ANQGSEA. DNA for the CDR3: TGCAGCGTTGAAACCCCGCTAGGCACAGATACGCAGTATTTT. Translated, it gives CSVETPLGTDTQYF.

This clonotype has just a few counts. The rearrangement links TRBV20-1 to TRBJ2-5, with 11 bases lining up with TRBD2. This CDR3 is 14 amino acids long. Germline values: CDR1 DFQATT, CDR2 SNEGSKA (reference sequence). The V gene end was trimmed by 5 bases and the J gene end by 2 bases; junction bases not matched to a gene: 4. The CDR3 DNA reads as TGCAGTGCTCGATGGACTAGCGGGCAAGAGACCCAGTACTTC. It specifies CSARWTSGQETQYF.

Worth noting for this clonotype: A read error may explain this, as a much larger clone is one base away. The chain is built from TRBV29-1 and TRBJ2-1; D may be TRBD2 (6 bases). CDR1 SQVTM and CDR2 ANQGSEA come from the germline V gene. CDR3 length: 15 residues. Trimming took off 6 bases at V and 2 bases at J, with 17 bases between the two ends. The CDR3 region is CSVVIGWRAYNEQFF. CDR3 nucleotides: TGCAGCGTCGTAATAGGCTGGAGGGCCTACAATGAGCAGTTCTTC.

V usage is TRBV6-5 and J usage is TRBJ1-6, with a weak D call TRBD1 (5 bases). Germline V lookup: CDR1 MNHEY, CDR2 SVGAGI. This CDR3 has 16 amino acids. V was clipped by 2 bases and J by 9 bases, with 17 bases between them. The CDR3 loop is CASSYSVGGLASPLHF. The CDR3, as DNA: TGTGCCAGCAGTTACAGTGTTGGGGGACTTGCTTCACCCCTCCACTTT.

A remark on this clonotype: A much larger clone sits a single nucleotide away, making a read error possible. The chain links TRBV20-1 to TRBJ2-7; TRBD2 matches 8 bases. Unmatched junction bases numbered 6, after V lost 1 base and J lost 1 base. The CDR3 runs 15 residues. Germline values: CDR1 DFQATT, CDR2 SNEGSKA (reference sequence). The CDR3 here is CSARVAGRRSYEQYF. The CDR3 nucleotides are TGCAGTGCTAGAGTAGCGGGACGCCGGTCCTACGAGCAGTACTTC.

The gene calls are TRBV20-1 and TRBJ2-3; TRBD2 matches 10 bases. The CDR3 spans 14 residues. Germline-derived CDR1 and CDR2 are DFQATT and SNEGSKA (reference sequence). The V gene end was trimmed by 6 bases and the J gene end by 8 bases; junction bases not matched to a gene: 11. This CDR3 reads CSAPLAGAGGTQYF. The CDR3 nucleotides are TGCAGTGCGCCGCTAGCGGGAGCGGGAGGTACGCAGTATTTT.

The chain combines TRBV20-1 with TRBJ1-1; 12 nucleotides match TRBD1. This CDR3 has 16 residues. With V trimmed by 2 bases and J by 5 bases, 9 bases remained unmatched. In germline, CDR1 is DFQATT, CDR2 SNEGSKA (reference sequence). Written as DNA, the CDR3 is TGCAGTGCTAGACCGGGACAGGGGGCAGGGGGAACTGAAGCTTTCTTT. Amino acids: CSARPGQGAGGTEAFF.

Details on this clonotype: Compared with germline, one end of the junction differs, possibly owing to a read error. This chain joins TRBV4-1 and TRBJ2-3; the match to TRBD2 covers 9 bases. Germline V gives CDR1 MGHRA, CDR2 YSYEKL. The CDR3 runs 16 residues. As DNA, the CDR3 is TGCGCCAGCAGCCAAGAGAGTAGCGGGAGAGGAGATACGCCGTATTTT. It encodes CASSQESSGRGDTPYF.

On this clonotype: Compared with germline, one end of the junction differs, possibly owing to a read error. This chain uses TRBV20-1 with TRBJ2-1; 8 bases match TRBD2. Germline V CDR1 and CDR2: DFQATT, SNEGSKA (reference sequence). The CDR3 loop spans 16 amino acids. CDR3 nucleotides: TGCAGTGCTATTCCTCCGGCTAGCGGGTTGTACAATGAGCATTTCTTC. Its protein product is CSAIPPASGLYNEHFF.

Worth noting for this clonotype: Sequence at one end of the junction differs from germline and may be a read error. The chain links TRBV4-1 to TRBJ2-1; TRBD1 or TRBD2 may be the D gene (6 bases each). The germline CDR1 and CDR2 sequences are MGHRA and YSYEKL. The CDR3 is 16 amino acids. CDR3 sequence (DNA): TGCGCCAACAGCCAAGATCCGGCCCTGGGGGGCAATGAGCACTTCTTC. Its translation: CANSQDPALGGNEHFF.

About this clonotype: Its ends do not fully match the called genes, so a read error is possible. The chain couples TRBV6-5 to TRBJ2-1; 12 nucleotides align to TRBD2. CDR1 and CDR2 (germline): MNHEY, SVGAGI. The CDR3 consists of 18 residues. CDR3 sequence: CVSSFRTSGKASYNEQFF. DNA of the CDR3: TGTGTCAGCAGTTTCCGGACTAGCGGGAAGGCGTCCTACAATGAGCAGTTCTTC.

Concerning this clonotype: The junction and the germline gene differ at one end; a read error may be behind it. The chain combines TRBV11-2 with TRBJ2-1; tentatively, D is TRBD2 (6 bases). Looked up from germline, CDR1 is SGHAT and CDR2 is FQNNGV. This CDR3 has 13 residues. The CDR3 protein is CASRNAGSDEQSF. CDR3 bases: TGTGCCAGCAGAAACGCCGGGAGCGATGAGCAGTCCTTC.

There are many counts of this clonotype. At one boundary the junction diverges from the germline segment, which might be a read error. This sequence joins TRBV4-1 and TRBJ2-1; D might be TRBD2 (6 bases). CDR1 and CDR2 from the germline V gene are MGHRA and YSYEKL. The CDR3 runs to 14 residues. This CDR3 is CASSLGGTYNEQFF. DNA of the CDR3: TGTGCCAGCAGCTTAGGAGGGACGTACAATGAGCAGTTCTTC.

For this clonotype: A much larger clone sits a single nucleotide away, making a read error possible. V is TRBV6-6 and J is TRBJ2-7, with a possible D match to TRBD2 (5 bases). V was cut by 5 bases and J by 2 bases, with 13 bases left in between. Germline CDR1 reads MNHNY; CDR2 reads SVGAGI (reference sequence). CDR3 length: 14 amino acids. This CDR3 is CASSLPGIAYEQYF. The CDR3 nucleotides read TGTGCCAGCAGTCTCCCCGGGATCGCCTACGAGCAGTACTTC.

The chain links TRBV20-1 to TRBJ2-1, with 7 positions matching TRBD2. The CDR3 extends over 16 amino acids. Losses at the gene ends were 6 bases for V and 4 bases for J; bases not matched to a gene: 15. Germline V gene data show CDR1 as DFQATT and CDR2 as SNEGSKA (reference sequence). The CDR3 DNA reads as TGCAGTGCCGCCACGGAGGGGAGGGCCCCGTACAATGAGCAGTTCTTC. It is translated as CSAATEGRAPYNEQFF.

This clonotype appeared a single time. V gene TRBV6-6 combines with J gene TRBJ2-7, with 8 bases fitting TRBD2. In germline, CDR1 is MNHNY, CDR2 SVGAGI (reference sequence). This CDR3 comprises 16 residues. CDR3 amino acids: CASGYDRGGRTYEQYV. The CDR3 bases are TGTGCCAGCGGTTACGATCGGGGGGGAAGAACCTACGAGCAGTACGTC.